The clone carrying this T cell receptor beta chain was seen many times. Its antigen is undetermined. These data belong to a study of early T cells in non-severe SARS-CoV-2 infection. Study-level information: The sequenced material was bulk RNA from unsorted whole blood, and its chains were unpaired.

Attachment of unique molecular identifiers was made to individual cDNA molecules. Using its own MiXCR run on the 5' RACE reads, TCRdb lists one record per CDR3 protein. Of around 94,000 distinct CDR3 sequences listed, about 12% are singletons. The V end was cut by 6 bases, the J end by 1 base, with 12 bases between. CDR3 length equals 14 residues. Germline V gives CDR1 MNHEY, CDR2 SMNVEV (reference sequence). Points from the study as a whole: Clonotype matching in VDJdb favored anti-spike CD8 responses and did not capture private and CD4 specificities.

The J gene is TRBJ2-5, the V gene TRBV27, with D maybe TRBD2 (7 bases). Sequencing was done on a sample of whole blood. This TCR derives from an adult who was a healthcare worker with PCR-confirmed SARS-CoV-2 infection or an uninfected control (not recorded which). CDR3 amino acids: CASSRGASQETQYF. CDR3 DNA: TGTGCCAGCAGCCGGGGGGCCAGCCAAGAGACCCAGTACTTC.